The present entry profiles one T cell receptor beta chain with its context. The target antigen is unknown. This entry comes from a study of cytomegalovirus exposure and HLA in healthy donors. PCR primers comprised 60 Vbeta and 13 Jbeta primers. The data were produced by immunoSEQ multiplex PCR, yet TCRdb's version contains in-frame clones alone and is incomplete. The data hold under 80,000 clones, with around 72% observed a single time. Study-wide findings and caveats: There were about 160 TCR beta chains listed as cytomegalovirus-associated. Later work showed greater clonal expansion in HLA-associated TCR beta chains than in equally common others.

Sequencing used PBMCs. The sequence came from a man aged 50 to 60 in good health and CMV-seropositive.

CDR3 bases: TGTGCCAGCAGTGAAGCTGGTCTAGCGGAAGGCCACGAGCAGTACTTC. Translation gives CASSEAGLAEGHEQYF. V gene TRBV2 combines with J gene TRBJ2-7, with 7 bases identical to TRBD2. Germline-derived CDR1 and CDR2 are SNHLY and FYNNEI. V trimming: 0 bases; J trimming: 5 bases; junction bases outside the gene matches: 10. The CDR3 is made up of 16 amino acids.